A single TCR beta chain is shown here with its context. The target of this receptor is not known. Base qualities are not recorded, but no much larger clone differs from it by a single base. There are 11 amino acids in the CDR3, from cysteine to phenylalanine inclusive. The entry retains the CDR3 DNA only, 33 bases that are in frame from base 1. CDR1 SQVTM and CDR2 ANQGSEA are derived from the germline V gene. The junction shows trimming of 4 bases on V and 2 bases on J, plus 4 bases between the germline ends. The data originate from a study of T-cell memory formation after mild COVID-19 (dated by TCRdb to the early 2020s). About the investigation overall: Most TCR sequence clusters were specific to one of the two donors. Two young, previously healthy adult volunteers made up the cohort, one male and one female. In a couple of donors, T-cell clones that expanded and contracted after mild COVID-19 were followed by sequencing TCRalpha and TCRbeta repertoires longitudinally.

General findings and caveats noted by the study authors: Contracting CD4+ clones were located mainly in the CM and EM memory subsets, whereas CD8+ clones were found to be enriched in EMRA. The study covered only a couple of mild cases, and larger cohorts including severe cases with pre-infection samples were considered necessary. The detection of some responding clones in pre-infection memory suggests that pre-existing cross-reactive memory T cells joined the SARS-CoV-2 response. Balanced CD4/CD8 phenotypes were observed for clones contracting from day 15 to 85, whereas a bias towards CD4+ was observed for a second wave of clones expanding from day 15 to 37. Whether the second-wave clones peaking on day 37 were SARS-CoV-2 specific was not confirmed.

Ficoll-Paque density gradient centrifugation was the method used to isolate PBMCs. Instrument on record: Illumina NovaSeq 6000. cDNA libraries for TCRalpha and TCRbeta were prepared by 5'RACE using constant-segment primers, with sample barcodes and unique molecular identifiers added. RNA was extracted from every sample with Trizol reagent. The libraries were amplified in two PCR steps, and the second step added a second sample barcode and Illumina TruSeq adapters. Sequencing of libraries was performed on an Illumina NovaSeq with 2 x 150 bp paired-end reads. The study's processing was this. The reads were demultiplexed and collapsed into UMI-guided consensus sequences using migec v1.2.7. Using mixcr v2.1.11, the UMI consensuses were aligned to TRA and TRB V and J templates and assembled into clonotypes. Clonotypes were classified as expanded or contracted when called significant by both edgeR and NoisET, with noise models trained on biological replicates. For edgeR calls, a false discovery rate-adjusted p below 0.01 and a log2 fold-change threshold of 1 were applied. As an exploratory analysis of dynamics, PCA with hierarchical clustering was applied to max-normalized trajectories of the 1000 most abundant clonotypes. Each responding clone was given a CD4 or CD8 phenotype based on the CD4+ and CD8+ repertoires, which had been sequenced separately. TCRdb's own reprocessing of the public reads used fastp at Q25 and MiXCR and kept productive beta chains. Under each unique CDR3 protein, matching rows form one entry showing the most common genes and DNA. The V and J calls and clone size come from TCRdb's table, not from the authors' own analysis. The sample table records 450,000 to 650,000 distinct CDR3 sequences; about 20% of these occur just once. The top ten clonotypes cover around 12% of the sample.

This TCR derives from an adult woman who had mild COVID-19 (a few samples of this study predate the infection). The sample titles of this study are shuffled in the database, so cell type and time point are left out; the donor was told from shared clones. The V and J genes are TRBV29-1 and TRBJ2-3; no D gene can be assigned with confidence. Sequenced input: PBMCs or a T cell subset sorted from them (not recorded which). At the DNA level, the sequence is TGCAGCGTTGCCCTCACAGATACGCAGTATTTT. Its translation reads: CSVALTDTQYF.